The 30 T cell receptor beta chains in this list originate from one sample, sequenced in a study of shared clonotypes between healthy human individuals. The assay was immunoSEQ multiplex PCR, and TCRdb's table has in-frame clones only and misses some. The data contain about 2.4 million clones, roughly 93% of them seen just once; the ten biggest clones take up about 0.39%. Sample: naive CD4+ T cells from PBMCs. Subset noted: CD45RA+ positively selected. These receptors came from a young man in good health. Some clones in this sample may be carry-over from other donors' samples.

The chain employs TRBV6-6 and TRBJ2-7, with D unresolved. The length of the CDR3 is 13 residues. The ends were cut back, 4 bases at V and 2 bases at J, with 9 bases in the middle. Germline V gene sequence: CDR1 MNHNY, CDR2 SVGAGI (reference sequence). In nucleotides, the CDR3 is TGTGCCAGCAGTTCCCAGCAGACCTACGAGCAGTACTTC. Translated, it gives CASSSQQTYEQYF.

The chain links TRBV4-3 to TRBJ1-5; D perhaps matches TRBD1 (6 bases). Looked up from germline, CDR1 is LGHNA and CDR2 is YSLEER. Trimming shortened V by 4 bases and J by 5 bases, and 21 bases separated the two germline ends. The CDR3 sequence is 17 residues long. The CDR3 nucleotides are TGCGCCAGCAGCCCGGGTAGGGGGAGCCCGTCATATCAGCCCCAGCATTTT. Translating gives CASSPGRGSPSYQPQHF.

The V and J genes are TRBV5-1 and TRBJ1-2; TRBD1 is a possible D gene (5 bases). The CDR3 spans 16 residues. Germline loops: CDR1 SGHRS, CDR2 YFSETQ. V was pared by 4 bases and J by 4 bases, with 20 bases between. CDR3 DNA sequence: TGCGCCAGCAGCCCAGAAAGGGACGAACGGCCCTATGGCTACACCTTC. It specifies CASSPERDERPYGYTF.

The V and J genes are TRBV2 and TRBJ2-5, with 10 bases that match TRBD2. After removal of 8 bases from V and 4 bases from J, the junction contained 4 bases not matched to a gene. The length of the CDR3 is 13 residues. Germline CDR1 reads SNHLY; CDR2 reads FYNNEI. This chain's CDR3 is CASLSGRGETQYF. CDR3 sequence (DNA): TGTGCCAGCCTGAGCGGGAGGGGAGAGACCCAGTACTTC. The complete variable domain, with remaining parts taken from reference TRBV2 and TRBJ2-5, reads EPEVTQTPSHQVTQMGQEVILRCVPISNHLYFYWYRQILGQKVEFLVSFYNNEISEKSEIFDDQFSVERPDGSNFTLKIRSTKLEDSAMYFCASLSGRGETQYFGPGTRLLVL.

The chain couples TRBV6-6 to TRBJ2-1; 7 nucleotides align to TRBD1. Germline assignment: CDR1 MNHNY and CDR2 SVGAGI (reference sequence). The length of the CDR3 is 14 residues. V lost 8 bases and J lost 8; bases outside the gene matches: 12. CDR3 in amino acids: CASLKGATYHEQFF. The CDR3 DNA follows: TGTGCCAGCTTAAAGGGGGCCACTTACCATGAGCAGTTCTTC.

The rearrangement links TRBV6-5 to TRBJ1-5; no firm D call. CDR1 and CDR2 (germline): MNHEY, SVGAGI. CDR3 length equals 13 residues. Trimming left V 5 bases short and J 9 bases short, with 14 bases between. The CDR3 DNA follows: TGTGCCAGCAGTCTAGACCGTGTGGGGCCCCAGCATTTT. Protein product: CASSLDRVGPQHF.

This clone was seen once. At the DNA level, this CDR3 is encoded by other sequences in the same sample as well. CDR3 coding DNA: TGTGCCAGCAGCTCCAGGACTAGCGGGAGGACAGATACGCAGTATTTT. It codes for CASSSRTSGRTDTQYF. The chain has TRBV7-3 and TRBJ2-3, with 14 bases fitting TRBD2. The CDR3 length is 16 residues. Germline V gene sequence: CDR1 SGHTA, CDR2 FQGTGA. The ends lost 4 bases at V and 3 bases at J; junction bases unmatched: 3.

This chain links TRBV20-1 with TRBJ1-1; D gene unclear. CDR3 length: 11 amino acids. Germline CDR1 reads DFQATT; CDR2 reads SNEGSKA (reference sequence). V lost 8 bases and J 3 bases, leaving 10 bases between the germline ends. The CDR3 sequence: CSRDRDTEAFF. CDR3 DNA sequence: TGCAGTAGAGACCGGGACACTGAAGCTTTCTTT.

This chain connects TRBV5-1 to TRBJ1-2; D gene ambiguous. This CDR3 comprises 11 residues. Germline CDR1 reads SGHRS; CDR2 reads YFSETQ. Trimming took 7 bases from V and 8 from J, leaving 12 bases between them. The CDR3 loop reads CASGTGSGYTF. The DNA of the CDR3 is TGCGCCAGCGGAACCGGATCAGGCTACACCTTC.

Comment on this clone: The sample carries other DNA sequences with the same CDR3. CDR3 DNA: TGTGCCAGCAGTGGTCAGGGGAACACTGAAGCTTTCTTT. Residues: CASSGQGNTEAFF. The chain joins TRBV2 to TRBJ1-1, with a tentative D call TRBD1 (5 bases). Germline V gives CDR1 SNHLY, CDR2 FYNNEI. This CDR3 has 13 residues. Trimming took 4 bases from V and 1 from J, leaving 7 bases between them. Using reference TRBV2 and TRBJ1-1 for the parts outside the CDR3, the full variable domain is EPEVTQTPSHQVTQMGQEVILRCVPISNHLYFYWYRQILGQKVEFLVSFYNNEISEKSEIFDDQFSVERPDGSNFTLKIRSTKLEDSAMYFCASSGQGNTEAFFGQGTRLTVV.

CDR3 nucleotide sequence: TGTGCCAGCAGTCACCTAGCGGGAGCAGGACCCTACGAGCAGTACTTC. Translated, it gives CASSHLAGAGPYEQYF. V and J are TRBV2 and TRBJ2-7, with 10 bases aligning to TRBD2. The CDR3 covers 16 residues. The ends lost 5 bases at V and 2 bases at J; junction bases unmatched: 9. CDR1 and CDR2 from the germline V gene are SNHLY and FYNNEI. Full variable domain (rest looked up from reference TRBV2 and TRBJ2-7): EPEVTQTPSHQVTQMGQEVILRCVPISNHLYFYWYRQILGQKVEFLVSFYNNEISEKSEIFDDQFSVERPDGSNFTLKIRSTKLEDSAMYFCASSHLAGAGPYEQYFGPGTRLTVT.

This clone was seen only once. This chain links TRBV19 with TRBJ1-5, with a tentative D call TRBD1 (5 bases). The CDR3 is made up of 14 amino acids. V was pared by 4 bases and J by 6 bases, with 13 bases between. Germline CDR1 LNHDA, CDR2 SQIVND (reference sequence). The chain's CDR3 is CASSSPQGSQPQHF. The CDR3 nucleotides are TGTGCCAGTAGTAGCCCTCAGGGTAGTCAGCCCCAGCATTTT.

This clone has just one count. J is TRBJ2-1 and V is TRBV28, with 8 bases lining up with TRBD2. Germline V lookup: CDR1 MDHEN, CDR2 SYDVKM. V was pared by 2 bases and J by 2 bases, with 8 bases of the junction left unmatched. This CDR3 is 17 amino acids long. Here the CDR3 reads CASSLSTSGGAYNEQFF. CDR3 nucleotides: TGTGCCAGCAGTTTAAGTACTAGCGGAGGGGCCTACAATGAGCAGTTCTTC.

Here the CDR3 reads CASSRTDRYYEQYF. CDR3 coding DNA: TGTGCCAGCAGCAGGACAGACCGATACTACGAGCAGTACTTC. V and J are TRBV7-9 and TRBJ2-7, with D perhaps TRBD1 (6 bases). CDR1 is SEHNR, CDR2 FQNEAQ, per germline (reference sequence). The CDR3 has 14 residues. V was clipped by 5 bases and J by 3 bases, with 14 bases between them. Full variable domain (outside the CDR3, taken from reference TRBV7-9 and TRBJ2-7): DTGVSQNPRHKITKRGQNVTFRCDPISEHNRLYWYRQTLGQGPEFLTYFQNEAQLEKSRLLSDRFSAERPKGSFSTLEIQRTEQGDSAMYLCASSRTDRYYEQYFGPGTRLTVT.

In its sample, this clone was seen a few times. The chain carries TRBV6-1 and TRBJ1-1; D unresolved. Germline CDR1 MNHNS, CDR2 SASEGT. This CDR3 contains 10 residues. The V end lost 6 bases, the J end lost 5 bases, and 4 bases lay between the germline ends. The CDR3 nucleotides are TGTGCCAGCAGGGCTACTGAAGCTTTCTTT. It specifies CASRATEAFF.

The table lists this clone with a count of one. This chain's CDR3 is CASALRLAGVGELFF. In nucleotides, the CDR3 is TGTGCCAGCGCCCTTAGGCTAGCGGGAGTCGGGGAGCTGTTTTTT. The chain has TRBV2 and TRBJ2-2; TRBD2 agrees at 10 bases. The CDR3 is 15 amino acids. Germline V gives CDR1 SNHLY, CDR2 FYNNEI. Losses at the gene ends were 8 bases for V and 7 bases for J; bases not matched to a gene: 10.

V and J are TRBV28 and TRBJ2-2; a weak D match, TRBD1 (8 bases). Germline V gene sequence: CDR1 MDHEN, CDR2 SYDVKM. CDR3 length: 17 residues. V was pared by 2 bases and J by 5 bases, with 18 bases between. The CDR3 DNA follows: TGTGCCAGCAGTTTAAGCGGGGCAGGGGGCAGGACCGGGGAGCTGTTTTTT. It translates to CASSLSGAGGRTGELFF. The variable domain in full, with the rest retrieved from reference TRBV28 and TRBJ2-2, is DVKVTQSSRYLVKRTGEKVFLECVQDMDHENMFWYRQDPGLGLRLIYFSYDVKMKEKGDIPEGYSVSREKKERFSLILESASTNQTSMYLCASSLSGAGGRTGELFFGEGSRLTVL.

The chain employs TRBV9 and TRBJ2-7, with 11 positions matching TRBD2. V shed 0 bases and J 2 bases; nucleotides not matched to a gene: 4. The CDR3 spans 16 residues. Germline values: CDR1 SGDLS, CDR2 YYNGEE. In nucleotides, the CDR3 is TGTGCCAGCAGCGTAGACCTAGCGGGAGGCGCCTACGAGCAGTACTTC. This translates into CASSVDLAGGAYEQYF.

This chain joins TRBV10-3 and TRBJ1-5; possible D gene TRBD1, 6 bases. Trimming removed 6 bases at V and 1 base at J, with 16 bases between. The CDR3 sequence is 16 residues long. The germline CDR1 and CDR2 sequences are ENHRY and SYGVKD. The CDR3 nucleotides read TGTGCCATCAGCAGAACAGGGAGGGGAAGCAATCAGCCCCAGCATTTT. This gives the protein CAISRTGRGSNQPQHF.

Details on this clone: Other DNA sequences in the same sample also yield this CDR3. The rearrangement links TRBV2 to TRBJ2-3; D is unclear. The CDR3 is 12 amino acids. Germline V gives CDR1 SNHLY, CDR2 FYNNEI. V was clipped by 6 bases and J by 2 bases, with 6 bases between them. CDR3 region: CASRADTDTQYF. The CDR3 nucleotides read TGTGCCAGCAGGGCAGACACAGATACGCAGTATTTT.

The rearrangement links TRBV7-3 to TRBJ1-2; maybe TRBD1 (5 bases). Trimming shortened V by 1 base and J by 6 bases, and 15 bases separated the two germline ends. This CDR3 has 15 amino acids. Germline assignment: CDR1 SGHTA and CDR2 FQGTGA. For the CDR3, the DNA is TGTGCCAGCAGCTTAAGGGGCAGAGCTAGCGATGGCTACACCTTC. This gives the protein CASSLRGRASDGYTF.

The rearrangement links TRBV28 to TRBJ2-3, with a tentative D call TRBD1 (5 bases). The germline V and J ends were trimmed by 3 bases and 2 bases, with 12 bases remaining between them. This CDR3 comprises 15 residues. Looked up from germline, CDR1 is MDHEN and CDR2 is SYDVKM. The CDR3 sequence is CASSFNLGATDTQYF. The DNA of the CDR3 is TGTGCCAGCAGTTTCAATCTTGGGGCCACAGATACGCAGTATTTT.

The V gene is TRBV28, the J gene TRBJ1-4, with D unclear. The CDR3 spans 13 residues. The V end was cut by 8 bases, the J end by 7 bases, with 14 bases between. Germline values: CDR1 MDHEN, CDR2 SYDVKM. In DNA, the CDR3 is TGTGCCAGCTCCAATGACGTTCCTGAAAAACTGTTTTTT. The encoded protein is CASSNDVPEKLFF.

The chain combines TRBV5-1 with TRBJ2-7; TRBD1 might be the D (5 bases). This CDR3 is built from 14 residues. V dropped 6 bases and J dropped 4 bases, with 17 bases sitting between them. Germline values: CDR1 SGHRS, CDR2 YFSETQ. Written as DNA, the CDR3 is TGCGCCAGCAAAGTGAGACAAGGGGCTTACGAGCAGTACTTC. Its protein product is CASKVRQGAYEQYF.

This clone was detected only a few times. The V call is TRBV30, the J call TRBJ1-1, with a weak D call TRBD1 (5 bases). The length of the CDR3 is 15 residues. The germline V gene has CDR1 GTSNPN and CDR2 SVGIG (reference sequence). Trimming removed 1 base from V and 5 bases from J, with 17 bases in between. In DNA form, the CDR3 reads TGTGCCTGGAGTGGGGCCGGCCAGGGCGGTACTGAAGCTTTCTTT. It specifies CAWSGAGQGGTEAFF.

This clone has only one observation. The chain joins TRBV19 to TRBJ2-4; 7 nucleotides line up with TRBD2. This CDR3 has 15 amino acids. Germline V lookup: CDR1 LNHDA, CDR2 SQIVND (reference sequence). Trimming at V came to 4 bases and at J to 16 bases, leaving 19 bases not matched to a gene. This chain's CDR3 is CASSRASGLGNILYF. The CDR3 DNA follows: TGTGCCAGTAGTAGGGCTAGCGGCCTGGGGAACATTTTATACTTC.

To note about this clone: The junction differs from germline at one of its ends, possibly a read error. In DNA, the CDR3 is TGTCCCAGGACTAACTATGGCTACACCTTC. Encoded protein: CPRTNYGYTF. The genes are TRBV6-7 and TRBJ1-2, with D unresolved. TRBV6-7 is known as an ORF, though its function is uncertain. The CDR3 totals 10 residues.

On this clone: Other DNA sequences within the sample encode an identical CDR3. V and J are TRBV7-2 and TRBJ1-3; D is possibly TRBD1 (5 bases). In germline, CDR1 is SGHTA, CDR2 FQGNSA. The CDR3 is made up of 16 amino acids. The V end was cut by 1 base, the J end by 4 bases, with 14 bases between. The CDR3 reads CASSLVRGAGGNTIYF. In nucleotides, the CDR3 is TGTGCCAGCAGCTTAGTTCGAGGGGCTGGCGGAAACACCATATATTTT.

Details on this clone: This sample includes further DNA sequences coding for the same CDR3. The chain carries TRBV5-1 and TRBJ1-3; no clear D gene. In germline, CDR1 is SGHRS, CDR2 YFSETQ. The V and J ends lost 2 bases and 0 bases respectively, with 6 bases between them. CDR3 length equals 14 residues. Here the CDR3 DNA reads TGCGCCAGCAGCTTAGGGAACTCTGGAAACACCATATATTTT. Its protein product is CASSLGNSGNTIYF.

This chain joins TRBV4-1 and TRBJ1-2, with a weak D call TRBD1 (5 bases). V gave up 2 bases and J gave up 3 bases, with 19 bases separating them. The germline gives CDR1 MGHRA, CDR2 YSYEKL. This CDR3 comprises 17 residues. The CDR3 here is CASSQQRTQGRDYGYTF. The CDR3 coding sequence is TGCGCCAGCAGCCAACAACGAACCCAGGGTCGGGACTATGGCTACACCTTC.